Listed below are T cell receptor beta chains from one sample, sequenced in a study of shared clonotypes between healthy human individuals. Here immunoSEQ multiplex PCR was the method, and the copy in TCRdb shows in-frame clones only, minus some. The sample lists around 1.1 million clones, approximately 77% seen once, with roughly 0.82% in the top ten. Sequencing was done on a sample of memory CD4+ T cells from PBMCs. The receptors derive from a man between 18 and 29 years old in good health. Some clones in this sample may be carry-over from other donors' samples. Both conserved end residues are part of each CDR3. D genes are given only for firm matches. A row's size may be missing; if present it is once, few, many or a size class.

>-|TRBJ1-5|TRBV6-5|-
TGTGCCAGCAGTTACTCAGGGGTTAACAATCAGCCCCAGCATTTT
CASSYSGVNNQPQHF
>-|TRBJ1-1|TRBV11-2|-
TGTGCCAGCAGCCCGACGACAGCGAACACTGAAGCTTTCTTT
CASSPTTANTEAFF
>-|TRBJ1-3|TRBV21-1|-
TGTGCCAGCAGCAGCGGAAACACCATATATTTT
CASSSGNTIYF
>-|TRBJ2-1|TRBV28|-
TGTGCCAGCAGTGGGACTGAGCAGTTCTTC
CASSGTEQFF
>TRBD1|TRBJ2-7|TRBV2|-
TGTGCCAGCAGTGAGTTACAGGGGAACGAGCAGTACTTC
CASSELQGNEQYF
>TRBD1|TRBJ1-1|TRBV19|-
TGTGCCAGTAGACCGCAGGGGGTTGAAGCTTTCTTT
CASRPQGVEAFF
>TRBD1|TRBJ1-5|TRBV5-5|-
TGTGCCAGCAGCTTGGGAGACAGGGGGTTGAGCAATCAGCCCCAGCATTTT
CASSLGDRGLSNQPQHF
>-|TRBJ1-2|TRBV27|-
TGTGCCAGCAGTGTGAATTGGGGCGATGGCTACACCTTC
CASSVNWGDGYTF
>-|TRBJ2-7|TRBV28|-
TGTGCCGGCAGTGGGCGAATCGAGCAGTACTTC
CAGSGRIEQYF
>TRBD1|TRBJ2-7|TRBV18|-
TGTGCCAGCTCACCGATCGGTGGGACAGCCACCTACGAGCAGTACTTC
CASSPIGGTATYEQYF
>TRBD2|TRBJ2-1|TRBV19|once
TGTGCCAGTAGTATTAGGGGGGTTATAGCGGGAGGCCACTCCAATGAGCAGTTCTTC
CASSIRGVIAGGHSNEQFF
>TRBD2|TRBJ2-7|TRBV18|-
TGTGCCAGCTCACCAAAGCGGGGGAGCTCCTACGAGCAGTACTTC
CASSPKRGSSYEQYF
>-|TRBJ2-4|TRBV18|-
TGTGCCAGCTCACCGTTTGCCGGACAAGGCCTAGCCAAAAACATTCAGTACTTC
CASSPFAGQGLAKNIQYF
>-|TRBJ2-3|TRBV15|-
TGTGCCACCAGCAGAGACTCCCAGTGGGGCGATACGCAGTATTTT
CATSRDSQWGDTQYF
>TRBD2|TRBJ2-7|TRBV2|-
TGTGCCAGCAGTGAAGGGATGGCGGGAGGGTTCTCCTACGAGCAGTACTTC
CASSEGMAGGFSYEQYF
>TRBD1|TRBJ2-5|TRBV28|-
TGTGCCAGCAGTTTAGATGACAGGGGCAGGGAGACCCAGTACTTC
CASSLDDRGRETQYF
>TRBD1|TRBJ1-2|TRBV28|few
TGTGCCAGCAGTTTAGGACAGGGTGGCTACACCTTC
CASSLGQGGYTF
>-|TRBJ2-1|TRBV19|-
TGTGCCAGTAGCCATCAGGGATCCTACAATGAGCAGTTCTTC
CASSHQGSYNEQFF
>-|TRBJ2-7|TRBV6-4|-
TGTGCCAGCACCGGCTCAGGGGCGCTCTACGAGCAGTACTTC
CASTGSGALYEQYF
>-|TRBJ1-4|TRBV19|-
TGTGCCAGTAGTGCAAACCCCGCAACTAATGAAAAACTGTTTTTT
CASSANPATNEKLFF
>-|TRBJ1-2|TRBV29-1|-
TGCAGCGTTGAAGATGGGCCGTATAGTAACTATGGCTACACCTTC
CSVEDGPYSNYGYTF
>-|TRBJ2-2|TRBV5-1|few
TGCGCCAGCAGCTTACTAGCGAACACCGGGGAGCTGTTTTTT
CASSLLANTGELFF
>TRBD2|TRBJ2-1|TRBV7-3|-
TGTGCCAGCAGCTTAATAGGGACTAGCGGATACAATGAGCAGTTCTTC
CASSLIGTSGYNEQFF
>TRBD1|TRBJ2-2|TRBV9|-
TGTGCCAGCAGCGCATCCTGGGACAGGGAGGGGTCGAACACCGGGGAGCTGTTTTTT
CASSASWDREGSNTGELFF
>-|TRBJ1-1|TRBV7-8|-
TGTGCCAGCAGCTTAGGCGTCAGTCCGAACACTGAAGCTTTCTTT
CASSLGVSPNTEAFF